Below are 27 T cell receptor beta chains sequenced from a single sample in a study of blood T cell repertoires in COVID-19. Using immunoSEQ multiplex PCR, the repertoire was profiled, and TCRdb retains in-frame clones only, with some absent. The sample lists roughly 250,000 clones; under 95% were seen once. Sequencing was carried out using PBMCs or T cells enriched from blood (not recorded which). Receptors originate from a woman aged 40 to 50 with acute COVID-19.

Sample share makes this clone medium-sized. CDR3 sequence (DNA): TGTGCCAGCAGACAGGGGTCTTATGAGCAGTTCTTC. Its protein product is CASRQGSYEQFF. The chain links TRBV7-8 to TRBJ2-1; 7 nucleotides align to TRBD1. CDR1 is SGHVS and CDR2 is FQNEAQ in the germline V gene. Losses at the gene ends were 6 bases for V and 8 bases for J; bases not matched to a gene: 4. The CDR3 has 12 amino acids.

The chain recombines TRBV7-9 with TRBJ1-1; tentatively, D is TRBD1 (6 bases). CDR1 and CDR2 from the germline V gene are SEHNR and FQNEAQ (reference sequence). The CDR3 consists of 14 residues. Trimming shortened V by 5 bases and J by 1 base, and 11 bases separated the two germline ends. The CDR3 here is CASSARDTNTEAFF. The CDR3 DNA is TGTGCCAGCAGCGCCCGGGACACGAACACTGAAGCTTTCTTT.

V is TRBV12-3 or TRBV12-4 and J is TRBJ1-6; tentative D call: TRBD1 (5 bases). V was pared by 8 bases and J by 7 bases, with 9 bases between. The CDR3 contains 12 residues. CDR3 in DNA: TGTGCCAGCGCCAGGGTCAATTCACCCCTCCACTTT. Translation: CASARVNSPLHF.

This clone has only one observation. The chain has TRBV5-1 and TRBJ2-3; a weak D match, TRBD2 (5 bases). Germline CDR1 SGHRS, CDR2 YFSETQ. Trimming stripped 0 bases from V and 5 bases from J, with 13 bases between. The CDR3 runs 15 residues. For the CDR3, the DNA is TGCGCCAGCAGCTTGGAAGGAGGAACGGGAGATACGCAGTATTTT. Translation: CASSLEGGTGDTQYF.

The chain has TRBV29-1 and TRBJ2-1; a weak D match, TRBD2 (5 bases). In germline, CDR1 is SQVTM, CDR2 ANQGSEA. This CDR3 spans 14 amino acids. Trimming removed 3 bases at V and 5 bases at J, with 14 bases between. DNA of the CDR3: TGCAGCGTTGACGGCGGGCCAACCAACAATGAGCAGTTCTTC. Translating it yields CSVDGGPTNNEQFF.

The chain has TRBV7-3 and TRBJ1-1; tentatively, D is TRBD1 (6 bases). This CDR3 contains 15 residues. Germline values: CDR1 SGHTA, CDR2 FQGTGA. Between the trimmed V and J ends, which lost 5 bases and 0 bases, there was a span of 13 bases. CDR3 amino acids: CASSATGTMNTEAFF. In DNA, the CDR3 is TGTGCCAGCAGCGCAACCGGGACAATGAACACTGAAGCTTTCTTT.

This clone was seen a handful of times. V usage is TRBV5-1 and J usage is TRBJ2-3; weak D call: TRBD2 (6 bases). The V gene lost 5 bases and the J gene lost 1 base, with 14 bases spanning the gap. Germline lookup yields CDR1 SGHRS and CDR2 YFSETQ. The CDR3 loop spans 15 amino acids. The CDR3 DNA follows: TGCGCCAGCAGGGTCGGCGGGACGGGCACAGATACGCAGTATTTT. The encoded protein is CASRVGGTGTDTQYF.

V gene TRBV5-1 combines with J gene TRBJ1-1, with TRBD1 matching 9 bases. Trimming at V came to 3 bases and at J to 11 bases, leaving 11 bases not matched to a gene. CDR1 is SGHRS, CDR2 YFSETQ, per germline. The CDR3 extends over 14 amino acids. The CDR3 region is CASSSTTGGEEAFF. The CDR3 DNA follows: TGCGCCAGCAGCTCAACGACAGGGGGTGAGGAGGCTTTCTTT.

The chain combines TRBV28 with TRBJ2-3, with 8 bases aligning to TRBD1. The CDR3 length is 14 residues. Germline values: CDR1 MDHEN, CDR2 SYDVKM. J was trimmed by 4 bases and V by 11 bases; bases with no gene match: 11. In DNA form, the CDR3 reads TGTGCCCTCACGGACGGGACAGGATCAGATACGCAGTATTTT. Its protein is CALTDGTGSDTQYF.

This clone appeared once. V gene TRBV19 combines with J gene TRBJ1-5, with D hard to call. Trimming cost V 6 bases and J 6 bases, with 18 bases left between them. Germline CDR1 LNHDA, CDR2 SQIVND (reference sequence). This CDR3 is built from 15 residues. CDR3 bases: TGTGCCAGTAGGGAACGGGGAGGCGTGAGTCAGCCCCAGCATTTT. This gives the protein CASRERGGVSQPQHF.

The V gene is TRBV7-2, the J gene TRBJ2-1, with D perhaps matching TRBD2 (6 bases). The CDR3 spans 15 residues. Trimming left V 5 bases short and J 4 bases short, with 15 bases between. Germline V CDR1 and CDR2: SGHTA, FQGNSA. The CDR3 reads CASSSRTTVYNEQFF. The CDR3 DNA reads TGTGCCAGCAGCAGCAGGACTACCGTTTACAATGAGCAGTTCTTC. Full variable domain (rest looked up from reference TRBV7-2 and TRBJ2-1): GAGVSQSPSNKVTEKGKDVELRCDPISGHTALYWYRQSLGQGLEFLIYFQGNSAPDKSGLPSDRFSAERTGGSVSTLTIQRTQQEDSAVYLCASSSRTTVYNEQFFGPGTRLTVL.

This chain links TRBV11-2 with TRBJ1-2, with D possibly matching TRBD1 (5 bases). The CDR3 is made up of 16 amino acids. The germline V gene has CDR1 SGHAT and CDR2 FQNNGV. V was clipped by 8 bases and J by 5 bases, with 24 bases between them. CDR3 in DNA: TGTGCCAGCGCCCCAGACCGCCGGGGGGGAACATATGGCTACACCTTC. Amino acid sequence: CASAPDRRGGTYGYTF.

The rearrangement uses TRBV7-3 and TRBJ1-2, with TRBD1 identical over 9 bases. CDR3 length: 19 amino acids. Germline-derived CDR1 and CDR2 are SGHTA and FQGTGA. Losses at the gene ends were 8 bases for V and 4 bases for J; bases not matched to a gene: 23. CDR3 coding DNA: TGTGCCAGCGGGAGTTTGGCCGACGTATCGGGACAGGGAATCTATGGCTACACCTTC. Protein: CASGSLADVSGQGIYGYTF.

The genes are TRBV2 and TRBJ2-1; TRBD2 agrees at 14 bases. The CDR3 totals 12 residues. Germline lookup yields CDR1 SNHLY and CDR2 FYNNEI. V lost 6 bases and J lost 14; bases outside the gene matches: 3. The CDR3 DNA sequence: TGTGCCAGCAGAGTGACTAGCGGGAGGGAGTTCTTC. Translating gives CASRVTSGREFF.

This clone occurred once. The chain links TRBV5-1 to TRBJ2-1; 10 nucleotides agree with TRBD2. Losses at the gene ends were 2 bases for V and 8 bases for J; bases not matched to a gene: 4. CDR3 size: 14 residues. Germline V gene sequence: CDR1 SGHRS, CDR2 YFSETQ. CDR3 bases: TGCGCCAGCAGCTTAGCTAGCGGGAGTGATGAGCAGTTCTTC. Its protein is CASSLASGSDEQFF.

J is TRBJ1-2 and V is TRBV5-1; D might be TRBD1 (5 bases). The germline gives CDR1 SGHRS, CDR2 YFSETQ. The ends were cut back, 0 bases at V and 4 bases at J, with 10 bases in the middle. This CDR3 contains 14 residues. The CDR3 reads CASSLGLQGYGYTF. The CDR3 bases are TGCGCCAGCAGCTTGGGACTCCAGGGCTATGGCTACACCTTC.

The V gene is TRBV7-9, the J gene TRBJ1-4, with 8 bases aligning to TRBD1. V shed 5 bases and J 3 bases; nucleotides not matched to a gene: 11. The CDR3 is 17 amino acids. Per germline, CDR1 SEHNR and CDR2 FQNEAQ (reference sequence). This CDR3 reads CASSNPGQGRSNEKLFF. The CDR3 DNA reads TGTGCCAGCAGCAACCCAGGACAGGGCAGGTCTAATGAAAAACTGTTTTTT.

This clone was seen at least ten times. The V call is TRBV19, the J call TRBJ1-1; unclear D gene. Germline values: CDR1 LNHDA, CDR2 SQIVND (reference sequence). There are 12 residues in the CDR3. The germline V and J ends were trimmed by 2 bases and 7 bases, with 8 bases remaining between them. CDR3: CASSISGNEAFF. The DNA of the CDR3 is TGTGCCAGTAGTATAAGTGGCAATGAAGCTTTCTTT.

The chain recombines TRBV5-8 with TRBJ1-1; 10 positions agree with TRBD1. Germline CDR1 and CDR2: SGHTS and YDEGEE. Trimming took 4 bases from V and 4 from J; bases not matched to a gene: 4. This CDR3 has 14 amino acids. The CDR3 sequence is CASSAGQGFTEAFF. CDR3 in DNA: TGTGCCAGCAGCGCGGGACAGGGGTTCACTGAAGCTTTCTTT.

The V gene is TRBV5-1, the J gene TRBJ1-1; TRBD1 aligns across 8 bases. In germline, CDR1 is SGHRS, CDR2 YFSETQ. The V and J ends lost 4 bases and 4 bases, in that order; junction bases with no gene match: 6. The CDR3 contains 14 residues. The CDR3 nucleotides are TGCGCCAGCAGCAGGACAGGGTCCGGCACTGAAGCTTTCTTT. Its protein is CASSRTGSGTEAFF. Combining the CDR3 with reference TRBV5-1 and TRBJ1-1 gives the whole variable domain KAGVTQTPRYLIKTRGQQVTLSCSPISGHRSVSWYQQTPGQGLQFLFEYFSETQRNKGNFPGRFSGRQFSNSRSEMNVSTLELGDSALYLCASSRTGSGTEAFFGQGTRLTVV.

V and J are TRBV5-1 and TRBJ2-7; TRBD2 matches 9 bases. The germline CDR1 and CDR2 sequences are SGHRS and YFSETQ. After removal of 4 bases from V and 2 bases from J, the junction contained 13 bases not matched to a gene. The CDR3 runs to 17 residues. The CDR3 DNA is TGCGCCAGCAGCCCGGCCCTCCTGCGGGAGGGCCCCTACGAGCAGTACTTC. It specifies CASSPALLREGPYEQYF.

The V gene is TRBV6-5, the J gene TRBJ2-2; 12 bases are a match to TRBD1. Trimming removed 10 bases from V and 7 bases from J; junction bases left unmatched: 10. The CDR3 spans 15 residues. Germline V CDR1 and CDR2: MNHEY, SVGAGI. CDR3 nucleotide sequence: TGTGCCACGAAACCGGGACAGGGGGCGAACGGGGAGCTGTTTTTT. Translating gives CATKPGQGANGELFF.

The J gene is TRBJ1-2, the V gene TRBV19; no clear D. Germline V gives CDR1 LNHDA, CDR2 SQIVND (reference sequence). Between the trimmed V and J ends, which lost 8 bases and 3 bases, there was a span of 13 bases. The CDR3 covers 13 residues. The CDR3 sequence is CASSRELDYGYTF. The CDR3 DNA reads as TGTGCCAGTTCCCGGGAGTTGGACTATGGCTACACCTTC. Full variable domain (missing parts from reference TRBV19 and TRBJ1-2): DGGITQSPKYLFRKEGQNVTLSCEQNLNHDAMYWYRQDPGQGLRLIYYSQIVNDFQKGDIAEGYSVSREKKESFPLTVTSAQKNPTAFYLCASSRELDYGYTFGSGTRLTVV.

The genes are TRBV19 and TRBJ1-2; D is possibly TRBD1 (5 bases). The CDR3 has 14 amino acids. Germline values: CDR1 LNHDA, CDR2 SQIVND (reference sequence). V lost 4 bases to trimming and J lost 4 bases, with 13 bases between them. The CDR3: CASSTTGGPYGYTF. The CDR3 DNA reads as TGTGCCAGTAGTACAACCGGGGGACCCTATGGCTACACCTTC.

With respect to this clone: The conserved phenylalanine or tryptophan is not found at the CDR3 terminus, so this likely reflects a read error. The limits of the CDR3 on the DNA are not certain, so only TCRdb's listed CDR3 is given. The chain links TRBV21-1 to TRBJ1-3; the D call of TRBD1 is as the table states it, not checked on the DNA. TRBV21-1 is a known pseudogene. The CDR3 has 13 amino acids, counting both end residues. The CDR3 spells CASSIRTETRHPI.

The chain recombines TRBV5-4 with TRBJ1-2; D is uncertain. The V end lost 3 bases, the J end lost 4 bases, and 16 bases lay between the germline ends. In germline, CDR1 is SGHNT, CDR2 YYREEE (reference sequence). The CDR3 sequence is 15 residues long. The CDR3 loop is CASSSGVEVAYGYTF. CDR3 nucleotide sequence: TGTGCCAGCAGCTCGGGAGTTGAGGTCGCCTATGGCTACACCTTC. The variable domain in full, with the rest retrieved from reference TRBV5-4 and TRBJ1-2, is ETGVTQSPTHLIKTRGQQVTLRCSSQSGHNTVSWYQQALGQGPQFIFQYYREEENGRGNFPPRFSGLQFPNYSSELNVNALELDDSALYLCASSSGVEVAYGYTFGSGTRLTVV.

This chain's CDR3 is CASSPGGYGYTF. The DNA of the CDR3 is TGTGCCAGCAGTCCCGGAGGGTATGGCTACACCTTC. The chain joins TRBV9 to TRBJ1-2; D unresolved. Trimming took off 5 bases at V and 5 bases at J, with 10 bases between the two ends. Germline CDR1 and CDR2: SGDLS and YYNGEE. The CDR3 sequence is 12 residues long.